This TCR beta chain was sequenced during a study of T cell responses to AZD1222 COVID-19 vaccine. The V and J ends lost 0 bases and 8 bases respectively, with 13 bases between them. The CDR3 has 14 residues. The germline V gene encodes CDR1 SEHNR and CDR2 FQNEAQ (reference sequence). Sequenced by immunoSEQ multiplex PCR; TCRdb stores in-frame clones only, minus some. The table shows 130,000 to 150,000 clones, with 86% occurring only once. Whole-study results and caveats: Donors skewed white British and female; clonal diversity was possibly underestimated. A rise in Spike-specific TCR breadth and depth followed two AZD1222 doses.

To note about this clone: Its matching antigen is unknown.

Sequences were derived from peripheral blood, sampled 28 days after the second AZD1222 dose. The V gene is TRBV7-9, the J gene TRBJ1-2, with D maybe TRBD1 (5 bases). The source of this sequence is an adult who received the AZD1222 COVID-19 vaccine. The CDR3, as DNA: TGTGCCAGCAGCTTAGCGATGGACGGGACGGGCTACACCTTC. It codes for CASSLAMDGTGYTF.